This is a list of T cell receptor beta chains from one sample in a study of cytomegalovirus exposure and HLA in healthy donors. The protocol was immunoSEQ multiplex PCR, while the TCRdb copy is restricted to in-frame clones and leaves out a portion. The repertoire holds about 140,000 clones, with about four fifths as singletons. Material: PBMCs. Every receptor here comes from a woman younger than 45 in good health and CMV-seronegative. Both conserved end residues are part of each CDR3. The D gene is left open where the match is weak. Clone size, where shown, is once, few, many, or a class for clones that have expanded.

j_gene: TRBJ1-5
d_gene: -
v_gene: TRBV2
abundance: few
CDR3aa: CASRGDSNQPQHF
CDR3nt: TGTGCCAGCAGAGGAGATAGCAATCAGCCCCAGCATTTT

j_gene: TRBJ2-1
d_gene: TRBD2
v_gene: TRBV15
abundance: once
CDR3aa: CATSRTSGNEQFF
CDR3nt: TGTGCCACCAGCAGGACTAGCGGGAATGAGCAGTTCTTC

j_gene: TRBJ1-6
d_gene: -
v_gene: TRBV18
abundance: -
CDR3aa: CASSPRGRDSPLHF
CDR3nt: TGTGCCAGCTCACCACGAGGGCGCGATTCACCCCTCCACTTT

j_gene: TRBJ1-2
d_gene: -
v_gene: TRBV11-2
abundance: -
CDR3aa: CASSLDSVGYGYTF
CDR3nt: TGTGCCAGCAGCTTAGATTCCGTCGGGTATGGCTACACCTTC

j_gene: TRBJ2-7
d_gene: -
v_gene: TRBV28
abundance: -
CDR3aa: CASSQTLGGGSEQYF
CDR3nt: TGTGCCAGCAGCCAGACACTCGGAGGTGGATCCGAGCAGTACTTC

j_gene: TRBJ2-5
d_gene: -
v_gene: TRBV6-1
abundance: -
CDR3aa: CASSGGGETQYF
CDR3nt: TGTGCCAGCAGTGGGGGAGGAGAGACCCAGTACTTC

j_gene: TRBJ1-2
d_gene: -
v_gene: TRBV29-1
abundance: -
CDR3aa: CSVDPRTQGHGYTF
CDR3nt: TGCAGCGTTGATCCCCGGACCCAGGGCCATGGCTACACCTTC

j_gene: TRBJ2-5
d_gene: TRBD2
v_gene: TRBV9
abundance: -
CDR3aa: CASSKGTRGETQYF
CDR3nt: TGTGCCAGCAGCAAAGGGACTAGAGGAGAGACCCAGTACTTC

j_gene: TRBJ1-6
d_gene: -
v_gene: TRBV25-1
abundance: -
CDR3aa: CASSRDSFNSPLHF
CDR3nt: TGTGCCAGCTCAAGGGACTCCTTTAATTCACCCCTCCACTTT

j_gene: TRBJ2-2
d_gene: TRBD2
v_gene: TRBV5-4
abundance: -
CDR3aa: CASSGGGLAGETGELFF
CDR3nt: TGTGCCAGCAGCGGGGGGGGGCTAGCGGGTGAGACCGGGGAGCTGTTTTTT

j_gene: TRBJ1-5
d_gene: TRBD1
v_gene: TRBV19
abundance: -
CDR3aa: CASSIAAGGSQPQHF
CDR3nt: TGTGCCAGTAGTATAGCGGCAGGGGGAAGTCAGCCCCAGCATTTT

j_gene: TRBJ2-7
d_gene: TRBD1
v_gene: TRBV7-6
abundance: once
CDR3aa: CASSPMTGLPYEQYF
CDR3nt: TGTGCCAGCAGCCCCATGACAGGGTTACCCTACGAGCAGTACTTC

j_gene: TRBJ2-7
d_gene: TRBD1
v_gene: TRBV7-9
abundance: -
CDR3aa: CASSDLGDRDYEQYF
CDR3nt: TGTGCCAGCAGCGATTTGGGGGACAGGGACTACGAGCAGTACTTC

j_gene: TRBJ2-5
d_gene: -
v_gene: TRBV5-1
abundance: -
CDR3aa: CASSLERAQETQYF
CDR3nt: TGCGCCAGCAGCTTGGAGCGGGCCCAAGAGACCCAGTACTTC